These 6 T cell receptor beta chains were sequenced from one sample in a study of blood T cell repertoires in COVID-19. The table came from immunoSEQ multiplex PCR; TCRdb's copy has only in-frame clones and leaves some out. The sample has about 55,000 clones, roughly 80% seen once. Sequencing was performed on peripheral blood. The receptors were gathered from a human donor in a cohort sampled during active or convalescent COVID-19.

V usage is TRBV5-1 and J usage is TRBJ1-3, with 7 positions matching TRBD1. The germline V gene has CDR1 SGHRS and CDR2 YFSETQ. The CDR3 spans 14 residues. The ends lost 4 bases at V and 6 bases at J; junction bases unmatched: 7. The CDR3 DNA sequence: TGCGCCAGCAGCCGGGACAGTCCTCCAAACACCATATATTTT. This translates into CASSRDSPPNTIYF.

This clone was seen only a few times. The chain carries TRBV7-9 and TRBJ1-4; D is ambiguous. V was trimmed by 6 bases and J by 12 bases, leaving 11 bases between them. Germline values: CDR1 SEHNR, CDR2 FQNEAQ (reference sequence). The CDR3 runs to 11 residues. CDR3 loop: CASSIQYQLFF. Written as DNA, the CDR3 is TGTGCCAGCAGTATACAGTACCAACTGTTTTTT.

The chain combines TRBV27 with TRBJ2-1; D is perhaps TRBD2 (6 bases). The CDR3 length is 14 residues. Looked up from germline, CDR1 is MNHEY and CDR2 is SMNVEV (reference sequence). V was trimmed by 5 bases and J by 5 bases, leaving 13 bases between them. The CDR3 is CASSLAGRHNEQFF. CDR3 nucleotide sequence: TGTGCCAGCAGTCTTGCGGGGAGGCACAATGAGCAGTTCTTC.

This clone was seen a handful of times. The rearrangement links TRBV9 to TRBJ2-7; TRBD2 aligns across 7 bases. V lost 2 bases, J lost 6 bases, and 8 bases stayed unmatched. CDR1 SGDLS and CDR2 YYNGEE come from the germline V gene. The CDR3 is made up of 14 amino acids. The CDR3 spells CASSVSSGTPEQYF. The CDR3 DNA is TGTGCCAGCAGCGTTTCGAGCGGGACTCCCGAGCAGTACTTC.

This sequence joins TRBV4-2 and TRBJ1-2, with 8 bases aligning to TRBD1. The CDR3 has 14 residues. Germline CDR1 is LGHNA and CDR2 is YNFKEQ. V lost 1 base, J lost 6 bases, and 4 bases stayed unmatched. The CDR3 nucleotides read TGTGCCAGCAGCCAAGTGTCAGGGGGCGATGGCTACACCTTC. Its translation: CASSQVSGGDGYTF.

The CDR3 sequence: CSGTGKDGETQYF. The DNA of the CDR3 is TGCAGCGGGACAGGGAAGGATGGAGAGACCCAGTACTTC. This sequence joins TRBV29-1 and TRBJ2-5, with TRBD1 matching 8 bases. There are 13 residues in the CDR3. The J segment lost 4 bases and the V segment lost 7 bases, leaving 8 bases of the junction unmatched. The germline CDR1 and CDR2 sequences are SQVTM and ANQGSEA.